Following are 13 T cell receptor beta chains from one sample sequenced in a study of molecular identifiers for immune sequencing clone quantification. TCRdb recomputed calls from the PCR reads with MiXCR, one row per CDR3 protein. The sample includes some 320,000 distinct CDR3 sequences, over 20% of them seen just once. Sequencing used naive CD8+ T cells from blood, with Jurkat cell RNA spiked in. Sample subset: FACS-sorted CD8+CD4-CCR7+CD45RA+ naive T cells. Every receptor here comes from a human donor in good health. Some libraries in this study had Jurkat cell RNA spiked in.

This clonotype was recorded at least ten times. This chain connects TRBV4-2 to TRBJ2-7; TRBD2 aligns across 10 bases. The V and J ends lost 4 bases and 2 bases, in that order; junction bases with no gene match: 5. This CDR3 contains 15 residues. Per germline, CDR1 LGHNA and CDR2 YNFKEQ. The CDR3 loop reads CASSPLAGATYEQYF. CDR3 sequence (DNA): TGTGCCAGCAGCCCCCTAGCGGGAGCAACCTACGAGCAGTACTTC.

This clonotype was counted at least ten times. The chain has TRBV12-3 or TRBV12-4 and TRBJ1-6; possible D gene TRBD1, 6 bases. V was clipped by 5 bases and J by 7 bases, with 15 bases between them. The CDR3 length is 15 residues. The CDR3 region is CASSTPGAGNSPLHF. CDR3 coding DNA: TGTGCCAGCAGTACGCCAGGGGCTGGGAATTCACCCCTCCACTTT.

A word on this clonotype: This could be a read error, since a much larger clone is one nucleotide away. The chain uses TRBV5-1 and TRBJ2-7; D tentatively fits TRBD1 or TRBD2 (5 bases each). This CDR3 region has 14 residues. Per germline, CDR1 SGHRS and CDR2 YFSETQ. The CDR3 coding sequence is TGCGCCAGCAACATGGGGGACGGTTCCTACGGGCAGTACTTC. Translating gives CASNMGDGSYGQYF. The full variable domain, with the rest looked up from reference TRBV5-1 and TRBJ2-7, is KAGVTQTPRYLIKTRGQQVTLSCSPISGHRSVSWYQQTPGQGLQFLFEYFSETQRNKGNFPGRFSGRQFSNSRSEMNVSTLELGDSALYLCASNMGDGSYGQYFGPGTRLTVT.

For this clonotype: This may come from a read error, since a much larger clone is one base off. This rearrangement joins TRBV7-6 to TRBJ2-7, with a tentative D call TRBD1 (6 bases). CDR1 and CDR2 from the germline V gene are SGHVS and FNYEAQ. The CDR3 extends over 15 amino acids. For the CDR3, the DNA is TGTGCCAGCAGCTTAGACGGACAGTTCTCCTACAAGCAGTACTTC. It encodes CASSLDGQFSYKQYF.

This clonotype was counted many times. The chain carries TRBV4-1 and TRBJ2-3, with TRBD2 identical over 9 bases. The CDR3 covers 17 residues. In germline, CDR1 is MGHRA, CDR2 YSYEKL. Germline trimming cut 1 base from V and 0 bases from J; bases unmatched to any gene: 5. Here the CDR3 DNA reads TGCGCCAGCAGCCAAGGGTTAGCGGGAGTTAGCACAGATACGCAGTATTTT. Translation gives CASSQGLAGVSTDTQYF.

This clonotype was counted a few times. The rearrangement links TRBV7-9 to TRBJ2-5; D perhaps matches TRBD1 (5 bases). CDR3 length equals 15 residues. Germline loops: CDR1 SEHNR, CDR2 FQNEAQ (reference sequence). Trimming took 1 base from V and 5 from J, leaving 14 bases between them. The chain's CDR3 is CASSLEGMPEETQYF. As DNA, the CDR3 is TGTGCCAGCAGCTTAGAGGGGATGCCCGAGGAGACCCAGTACTTC.

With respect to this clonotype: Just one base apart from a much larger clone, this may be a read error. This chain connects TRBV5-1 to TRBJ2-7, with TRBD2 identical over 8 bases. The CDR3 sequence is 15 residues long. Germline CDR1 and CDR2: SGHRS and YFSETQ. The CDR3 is CASSLEGSGTYERYF. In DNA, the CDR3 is TGCGCCAGCAGCTTGGAGGGTAGCGGGACCTACGAGCGGTACTTC.

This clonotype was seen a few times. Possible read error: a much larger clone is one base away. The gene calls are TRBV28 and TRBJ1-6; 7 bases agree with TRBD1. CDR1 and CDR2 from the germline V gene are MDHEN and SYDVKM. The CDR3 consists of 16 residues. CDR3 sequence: CASSLLGGQSNSPPHF. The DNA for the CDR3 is TGTGCCAGCAGTTTACTCGGGGGACAGTCGAATTCACCCCCCCACTTT.

Here the CDR3 reads CASSLGARGRDTQYF. Here the CDR3 DNA reads TGTGCCAGCAGTCTAGGGGCTAGAGGGAGAGATACGCAGTATTTT. The chain recombines TRBV27 with TRBJ2-3; perhaps D is TRBD1 or TRBD2 (5 bases each). V shed 5 bases and J shed 5 bases, with 17 bases lying between them. The CDR3 runs to 15 residues. The germline gives CDR1 MNHEY, CDR2 SMNVEV (reference sequence).

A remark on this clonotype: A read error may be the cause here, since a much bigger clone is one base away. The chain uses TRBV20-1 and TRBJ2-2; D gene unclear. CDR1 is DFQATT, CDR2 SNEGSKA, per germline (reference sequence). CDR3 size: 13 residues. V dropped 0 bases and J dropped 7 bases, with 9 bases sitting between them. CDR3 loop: CSARDRPGGELFF. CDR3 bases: TGCAGTGCTAGAGATCGACCAGGCGGGGAGCTGTTTTTT.

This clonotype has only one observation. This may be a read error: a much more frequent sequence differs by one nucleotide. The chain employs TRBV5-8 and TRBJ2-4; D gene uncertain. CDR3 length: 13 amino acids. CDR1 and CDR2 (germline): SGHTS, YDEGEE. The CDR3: CASGLAGRNIQYF. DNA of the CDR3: TGTGCCAGCGGCTTGGCAGGCCGAAACATTCAGTACTTC.

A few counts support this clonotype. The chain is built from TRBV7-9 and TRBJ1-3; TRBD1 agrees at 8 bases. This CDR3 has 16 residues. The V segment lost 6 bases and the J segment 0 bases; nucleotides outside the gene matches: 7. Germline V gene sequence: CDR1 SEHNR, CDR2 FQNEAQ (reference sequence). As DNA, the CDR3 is TGTGCCAGCAGTACTGGACAGGGCGCCTCTGGAAACACCATATATTTT. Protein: CASSTGQGASGNTIYF.

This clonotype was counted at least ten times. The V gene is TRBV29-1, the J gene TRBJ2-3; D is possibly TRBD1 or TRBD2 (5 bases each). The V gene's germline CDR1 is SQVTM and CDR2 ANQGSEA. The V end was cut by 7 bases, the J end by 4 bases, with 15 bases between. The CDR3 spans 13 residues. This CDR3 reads CSATTEGPDTQYF. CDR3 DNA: TGCAGCGCGACTACCGAGGGACCAGATACGCAGTATTTT.